This T cell receptor (beta chain) was identified during a study of T-cell reconstitution after alpha-beta-depleted transplantation in children. Study findings and constraints: Roughly two months post-transplant, alpha-beta T cells reportedly originated from several hundred graft clones that had expanded. By one year post-transplant, T-cell counts and diversity largely arose from T cells that were newly produced. The origin of high day-60 TCRbeta diversity in some patients lay in surviving recipient T cells and thymic progenitors.

Unique molecular identifiers tagged the TCRbeta library. TCRdb itself ran the PCR reads through MiXCR, one entry per CDR3 protein. The table has fewer than 85,000 distinct CDR3 sequences, roughly 14% seen once; the top ten hold 25% to 30%. This clonotype was recorded a few times. Antigen unknown. With 3 bases clipped from V and 4 bases from J, the junction kept 3 bases outside the gene matches. The CDR3 extends over 15 amino acids. Germline loops: CDR1 SEHNR, CDR2 FQNEAQ (reference sequence). The chain is built from TRBV7-9 and TRBJ1-2, with 12 positions matching TRBD1. The clonotype comes from a male patient aged 2-15 years who had a stem cell transplant for acute lymphoblastic leukemia, so the T cells may come from the graft donor. The sequencing used PBMCs, mostly from graft donor cells, collected 180 days after TCRalphabeta/CD19-depleted stem cell transplant. The CDR3 here is CASSFRGQGAYGYTF. CDR3 coding DNA: TGTGCCAGCAGCTTTCGGGGACAGGGGGCCTATGGCTACACCTTC.